Here is one T cell receptor beta chain with its context. There are a few counts of this clonotype. Its antigen is still unknown. One base away there is no much larger clone; base qualities are not given. This entry is derived from a study of T-cell memory formation after mild COVID-19 listed by TCRdb under 2021. General notes on the study: Most TCR sequence clusters were specific to one of the two donors. T-cell clones expanding and contracting after mild COVID-19 in a couple of donors were tracked by longitudinal TCRalpha and TCRbeta repertoire sequencing. Two young, previously healthy adult volunteers, one female and one male, were included in the cohort. Overall study outcomes, separate from this receptor: Some responding clones were detected in pre-infection memory, suggesting pre-existing cross-reactive memory T cells joined the SARS-CoV-2 response. Contracting CD4+ clones turned up mainly in the CM and EM memory subsets, whereas EMRA was where CD8+ clones were enriched. The study covered only two mild cases, and larger cohorts including severe cases with pre-infection samples were considered necessary. Balanced CD4/CD8 phenotypes were observed for clones contracting from day 15 to 85, whereas a bias towards CD4+ was observed for a second wave of clones expanding from day 15 to 37. Whether the second-wave clones peaking on day 37 were SARS-CoV-2 specific was not confirmed.

Data came from an Illumina NovaSeq 6000. Using 5'RACE with constant-segment primers, TCRalpha and TCRbeta cDNA libraries were constructed, with sample barcodes and unique molecular identifiers added in the process. Trizol reagent was used to extract RNA from every sample. The libraries were amplified in two PCR steps, and the second step added a second sample barcode and Illumina TruSeq adapters. The libraries were sequenced on an Illumina NovaSeq using 2 x 150 bp paired-end reads. On the authors' methods: Demultiplexing of reads and collapsing into UMI-guided consensus sequences were performed with migec v1.2.7. Using mixcr v2.1.11, UMI consensuses were aligned to TRA and TRB V and J templates and then assembled into clonotypes. Clonotypes were classified as expanded or contracted when called significant by both edgeR and NoisET, with noise models trained on biological replicates. For edgeR calls, the thresholds were a false discovery rate-adjusted p below 0.01 and a log2 fold-change of 1. PCA with hierarchical clustering of max-normalized trajectories of the 1000 most abundant clonotypes was used as exploratory dynamics analysis. Each responding clone was given a CD4 or CD8 phenotype based on the CD4+ and CD8+ repertoires, which had been sequenced separately. The public reads were run again by TCRdb, first through fastp at Q25 and then through MiXCR, and only productive beta chains were kept. CDR3 protein sequences are deduplicated, and each keeps its most common genes and DNA. It is TCRdb's table, rather than the study itself, that gives the V and J calls and clone size. The sample table records approximately 290,000 distinct CDR3 sequences; around 15% of these occur just once. Of the sample, around a fifth is held by the ten largest clones.

Ficoll-Paque density gradient centrifugation was the method used to isolate PBMCs. CDR1 and CDR2 are read off the germline V gene as MDHEN and SYDVKM. There are 16 amino acids in the CDR3, from cysteine to phenylalanine inclusive. Solely the CDR3 DNA is kept, with 48 bases framed from the first base. From V the trimming removes 4 bases and from J it removes 5 bases, while the gene matches leave 8 bases of the junction unaccounted for. The sequence joins TRBV28 to TRBJ1-4; 9 bases in the junction line up with TRBD1. The source material was PBMCs or a T cell subset sorted from them (not recorded which). The receptor comes from a man younger than 30 who had mild COVID-19 (a few samples of this study predate the infection). The sample titles of this study are shuffled in the database, so cell type and time point are left out; the donor was told from shared clones. The nucleotide sequence is TGTGCCAGCAGTTCCTGGGGGGGGACAGGGAATGAAAAACTGTTTTTT. This translates into CASSSWGGTGNEKLFF.